Listed below are T cell receptor beta chains from one sample, sequenced in a study of OX40 agonist ivuxolimab in advanced cancers. Sequencing was performed with immunoSEQ multiplex PCR; in TCRdb, only in-frame clones are kept and a portion is missing. The table has 20,000 to 25,000 clones, approximately 81% seen once; the top ten hold roughly 14%. Material: CD4+ or CD8+ T cells sorted from blood, obtained in a trial of the OX40 agonist ivuxolimab. These receptor sequences come from an adult with an advanced solid tumor such as melanoma, head and neck, liver or kidney cancer. The CDR3 runs from the conserved cysteine through the conserved F or W. Clone size, where shown, is once, few, many, or a class for clones that have expanded.

J	V	size	CDR3
TRBJ1-2	TRBV6-5	NA	CASKQTGGLGYTF
TRBJ2-7	TRBV11-2	NA	CASSLYNGQGWEQYF
TRBJ1-1	TRBV6-5	NA	CASSYSTTEAFF
TRBJ1-1	TRBV5-4	NA	CASSLGRVGAFF
TRBJ1-5	TRBV5-4	NA	CASSLYPGGNQPQHF
TRBJ2-1	TRBV7-2	NA	CASSPTPFSYNEQFF
TRBJ2-1	TRBV18	once	CASSPPKEGRHNEQFF
TRBJ2-5	TRBV5-1	NA	CASSLDTSPTQETQYF
TRBJ1-2	TRBV15	NA	CATSSSRVGYTF
TRBJ1-5	TRBV4-1	NA	CASSQDGRGGNQPQHF
TRBJ1-2	TRBV27	once	CASRGDSLNYGYTF
TRBJ1-2	TRBV27	NA	CASSLGGHGNRYGYTF
TRBJ2-7	TRBV5-6	NA	CASSPGRSYEQYF
TRBJ2-7	TRBV7-8	NA	CASSPQSKNEQYF
TRBJ2-5	TRBV7-9	once	CASSWGLAGGQETQYF
TRBJ2-3	TRBV9	once	CASSGPYGEYF
TRBJ1-1	TRBV6-5	NA	CASSYSGVTEAFF
TRBJ1-5	TRBV14	NA	CASSPGGGQPQHF
TRBJ1-2	TRBV20-1	medium-sized	CSHDRDGYTF
TRBJ2-2	TRBV13	NA	CASSLGLTRRLELFF
TRBJ2-3	TRBV6-4	NA	CASSVTSGGTDTQYF
TRBJ2-3	TRBV7-9	once	CASSLAGSTRNTQYF
TRBJ2-7	TRBV5-6	NA	CASSLEPMDRRAYEQYF
TRBJ1-2	TRBV4-3	NA	CASSQDGPNGYTF
TRBJ1-2	TRBV5-5	NA	CASYGRGILTF
TRBJ2-5	TRBV7-8	NA	CASSRVSGDQETQYF
TRBJ2-4	TRBV9	NA	CASSPGDRIFENIQYF
TRBJ2-5	TRBV7-9	NA	CASSSYLETQYF
TRBJ1-1	TRBV6-5	NA	CASSYGTGADTEAFF
TRBJ2-1	TRBV7-8	NA	CASSSRTRFDYNEQFF
TRBJ1-5	TRBV13	NA	CASSLVGDQPQHF
TRBJ2-1	TRBV9	NA	CASSVGGDEQFF
TRBJ1-1	TRBV16	NA	CASSPSGAEAFF
TRBJ2-7	TRBV2	NA	CARGGSGGAETYEQYF
TRBJ1-6	TRBV20-1	NA	CSAGTPLHF
TRBJ1-2	TRBV9	NA	CASSVVAGNYGYTF
TRBJ1-3	TRBV7-2	NA	CASSPGSSSGNTIYF
TRBJ2-7	TRBV6-5	NA	CASSYSGSYEQYF
TRBJ1-3	TRBV7-9	NA	CASSLGRTGGNTIYF
TRBJ1-4	TRBV2	NA	CASTGRGGVSEKLFF
TRBJ2-6	TRBV7-9	NA	CASSLREGAGANVLTF
TRBJ2-1	TRBV7-2	NA	CASSLAPAGAEFF
TRBJ1-1	TRBV6-1	NA	CASSEPAGAENTEAFF
TRBJ1-1	TRBV15	NA	CATSRDFFRSRNTEAFF